This T cell receptor beta chain was recorded in a study of cytomegalovirus exposure and HLA in healthy donors. Study summary: Ancestry clustering placed 70% to 90% of under 450 genotyped donors in the Caucasian-associated cluster.

Study-wide results and caveats: Excluded were some V segments that proved indistinguishable, including TRBV6-2 and TRBV6-3. The sole available immune exposure information was CMV serostatus.

V lost 2 bases to trimming and J lost 7 bases; unmatched junction nucleotides: 3. The CDR3 extends over 13 amino acids. Germline loops: CDR1 MDHEN, CDR2 SYDVKM. PCR primers comprised 60 Vbeta and 13 Jbeta primers. Method: immunoSEQ multiplex PCR; TCRdb's copy keeps in-frame clones and lacks some. The sample comprises 100,000 to 150,000 clones, more than 75% of which are singletons, and around 9.9% rests with the top ten. As regards this clone: As yet, its antigen is unknown.

The sequencing sample was made of PBMCs. The chain employs TRBV28 and TRBJ2-7; 9 positions match TRBD2. The TCR originated in a man younger than 45 in good health and CMV-seropositive. The CDR3 bases are TGTGCCAGCAGTTTAGGCGGACTAGCGGAGCAGTACTTC. Protein sequence: CASSLGGLAEQYF. The entire variable domain, with the rest obtained from reference TRBV28 and TRBJ2-7, is as follows: DVKVTQSSRYLVKRTGEKVFLECVQDMDHENMFWYRQDPGLGLRLIYFSYDVKMKEKGDIPEGYSVSREKKERFSLILESASTNQTSMYLCASSLGGLAEQYFGPGTRLTVT.